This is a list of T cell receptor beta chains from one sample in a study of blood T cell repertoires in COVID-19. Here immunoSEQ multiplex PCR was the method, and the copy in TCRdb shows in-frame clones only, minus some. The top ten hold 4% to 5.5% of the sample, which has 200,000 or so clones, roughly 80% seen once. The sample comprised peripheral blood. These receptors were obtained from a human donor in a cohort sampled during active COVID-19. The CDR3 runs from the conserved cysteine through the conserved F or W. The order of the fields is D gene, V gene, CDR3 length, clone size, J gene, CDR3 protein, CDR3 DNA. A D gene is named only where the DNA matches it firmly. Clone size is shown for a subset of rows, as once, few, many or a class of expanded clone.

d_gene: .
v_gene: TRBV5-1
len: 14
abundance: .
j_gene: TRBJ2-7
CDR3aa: CASSLSGVGYEQYF
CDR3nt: TGCGCCAGCAGCTTGTCGGGGGTTGGATACGAGCAGTACTTC

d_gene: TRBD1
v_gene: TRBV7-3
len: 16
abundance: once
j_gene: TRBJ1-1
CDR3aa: CASSLGGTGGSTEAFF
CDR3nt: TGTGCCAGCAGCTTAGGGGGAACAGGGGGAAGCACTGAAGCTTTCTTT

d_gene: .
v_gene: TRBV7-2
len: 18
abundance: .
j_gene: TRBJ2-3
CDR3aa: CASSLAWRGRIVTDTQYF
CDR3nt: TGTGCCAGCAGCTTAGCGTGGCGGGGGCGAATCGTCACAGATACGCAGTATTTT

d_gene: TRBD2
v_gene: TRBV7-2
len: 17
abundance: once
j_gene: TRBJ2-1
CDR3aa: CASSSQRLAGDYNEQFF
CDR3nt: TGTGCCAGCAGCTCCCAGAGGCTAGCGGGAGACTACAATGAGCAGTTCTTC

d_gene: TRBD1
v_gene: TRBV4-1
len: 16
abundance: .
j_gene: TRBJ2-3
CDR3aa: CASTLKQGAGTDTQYF
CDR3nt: TGCGCCAGCACCTTAAAACAGGGGGCCGGCACAGATACGCAGTATTTT

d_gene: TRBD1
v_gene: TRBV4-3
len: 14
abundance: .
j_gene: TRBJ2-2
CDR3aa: CASSPGGNTGELFF
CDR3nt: TGCGCCAGCAGCCCAGGGGGCAACACCGGGGAGCTGTTTTTT

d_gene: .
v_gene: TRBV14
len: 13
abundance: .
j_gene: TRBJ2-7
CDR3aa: CASSKQGYYEQYF
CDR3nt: TGTGCCAGCAGTAAACAGGGTTACTACGAGCAGTACTTC

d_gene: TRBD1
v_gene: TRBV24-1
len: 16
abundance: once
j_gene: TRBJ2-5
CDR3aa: CATSDQGQGKPETQYF
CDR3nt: TGTGCCACCAGTGATCAAGGACAGGGGAAACCCGAGACCCAGTACTTC

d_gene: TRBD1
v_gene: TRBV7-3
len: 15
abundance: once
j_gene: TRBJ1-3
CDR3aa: CASSLKQGSGNTIYF
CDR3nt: TGTGCCAGCAGCTTAAAACAGGGGAGTGGAAACACCATATATTTT

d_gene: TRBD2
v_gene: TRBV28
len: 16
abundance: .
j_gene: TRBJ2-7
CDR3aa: CASRGALGGRADEQYF
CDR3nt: TGTGCCAGCAGGGGGGCCTTGGGCGGGAGGGCCGACGAGCAGTACTTC

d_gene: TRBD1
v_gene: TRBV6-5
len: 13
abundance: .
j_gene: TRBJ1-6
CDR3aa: CASRDRENSPLHF
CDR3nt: TGTGCCAGCCGGGACAGGGAGAACTCACCCCTCCACTTT

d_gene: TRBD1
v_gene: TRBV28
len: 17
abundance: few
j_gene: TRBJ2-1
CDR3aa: CASSFPRTGSSYNEQFF
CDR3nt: TGTGCCAGCAGTTTCCCTAGGACAGGGAGCTCCTACAATGAGCAGTTCTTC

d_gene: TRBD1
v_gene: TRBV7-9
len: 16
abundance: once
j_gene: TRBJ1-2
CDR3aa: CASSPGGDRGFYGYTF
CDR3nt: TGTGCCAGCAGCCCAGGTGGGGACAGGGGATTCTATGGCTACACCTTC

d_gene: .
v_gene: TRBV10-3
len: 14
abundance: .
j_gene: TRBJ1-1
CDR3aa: CAITRTEMNTEAFF
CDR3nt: TGTGCCATCACCCGGACAGAGATGAACACTGAAGCTTTCTTT

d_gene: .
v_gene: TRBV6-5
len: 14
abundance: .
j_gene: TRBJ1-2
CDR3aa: CASSNAQGTYGYTF
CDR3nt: TGTGCCAGCAGTAACGCGCAGGGGACCTATGGCTACACCTTC

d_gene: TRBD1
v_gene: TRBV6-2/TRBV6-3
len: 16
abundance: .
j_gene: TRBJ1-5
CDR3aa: CASSAPTGGPNQPQHF
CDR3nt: TGTGCCAGCAGTGCTCCGACAGGGGGCCCCAATCAGCCCCAGCATTTT

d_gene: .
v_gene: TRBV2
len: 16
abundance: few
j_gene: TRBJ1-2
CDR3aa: CASSERGSLANYGYTF
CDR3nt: TGTGCCAGCAGTGAACGGGGGTCATTAGCTAACTATGGCTACACCTTC

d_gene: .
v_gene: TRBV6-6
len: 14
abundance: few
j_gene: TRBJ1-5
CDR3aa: CASAGLDLNQPQHF
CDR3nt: TGTGCCAGCGCCGGGTTAGATTTAAATCAGCCCCAGCATTTT

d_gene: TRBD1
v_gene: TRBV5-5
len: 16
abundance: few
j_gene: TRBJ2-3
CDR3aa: CASSWGQGAFTDTQYF
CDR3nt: TGTGCCAGCAGCTGGGGACAGGGGGCGTTCACAGATACGCAGTATTTT

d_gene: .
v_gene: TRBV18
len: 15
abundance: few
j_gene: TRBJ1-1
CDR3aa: CASSPHQGRWTEAFF
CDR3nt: TGTGCCAGCTCACCACACCAGGGGAGATGGACTGAAGCTTTCTTT

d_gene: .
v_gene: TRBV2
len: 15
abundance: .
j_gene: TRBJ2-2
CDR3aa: CASSEILARTGELFF
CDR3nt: TGTGCCAGCAGTGAGATCCTAGCGCGTACCGGGGAGCTGTTTTTT

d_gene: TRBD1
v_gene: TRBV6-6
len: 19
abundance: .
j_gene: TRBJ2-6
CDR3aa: CASSPSLPGTGSGANVLTF
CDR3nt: TGTGCCAGCAGTCCTTCCCTCCCCGGGACAGGGTCTGGGGCCAACGTCCTGACTTTC

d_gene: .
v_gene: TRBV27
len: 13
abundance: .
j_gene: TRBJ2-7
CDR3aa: CASAPGLSYEQYF
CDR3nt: TGTGCCAGCGCGCCGGGACTCAGCTACGAGCAGTACTTC

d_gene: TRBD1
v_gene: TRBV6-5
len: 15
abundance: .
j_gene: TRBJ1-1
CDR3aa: CASSYSTGRNTEAFF
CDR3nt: TGTGCCAGCAGTTACTCGACAGGGCGTAACACTGAAGCTTTCTTT

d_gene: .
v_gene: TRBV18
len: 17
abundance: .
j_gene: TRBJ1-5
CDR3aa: CASSPRAGDSLNQPQHF
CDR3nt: TGTGCCAGCTCACCTAGGGCTGGAGACAGCCTGAATCAGCCCCAGCATTTT

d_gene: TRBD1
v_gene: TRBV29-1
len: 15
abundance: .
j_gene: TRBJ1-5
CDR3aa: CSVEIGGGGRQPQHF
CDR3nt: TGCAGCGTTGAAATCGGAGGGGGCGGGCGGCAGCCCCAGCATTTT

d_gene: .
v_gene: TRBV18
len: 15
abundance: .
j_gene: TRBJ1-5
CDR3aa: CASSPNSGGGQPQHF
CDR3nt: TGTGCCAGCTCACCAAATTCTGGGGGAGGCCAGCCCCAGCATTTT